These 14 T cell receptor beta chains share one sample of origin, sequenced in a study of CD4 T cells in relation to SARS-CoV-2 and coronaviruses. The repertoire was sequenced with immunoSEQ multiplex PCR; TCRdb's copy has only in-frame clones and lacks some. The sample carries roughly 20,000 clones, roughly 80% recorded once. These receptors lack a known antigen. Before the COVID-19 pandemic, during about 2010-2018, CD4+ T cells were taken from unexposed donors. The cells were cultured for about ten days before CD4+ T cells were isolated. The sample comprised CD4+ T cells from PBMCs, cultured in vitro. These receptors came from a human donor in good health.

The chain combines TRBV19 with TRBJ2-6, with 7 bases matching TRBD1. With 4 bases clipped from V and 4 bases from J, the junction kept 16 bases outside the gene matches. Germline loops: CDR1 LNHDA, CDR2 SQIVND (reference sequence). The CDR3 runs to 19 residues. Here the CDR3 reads CASSKPGTAVPWGANVLTF. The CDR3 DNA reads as TGTGCCAGTAGTAAACCCGGGACAGCCGTCCCGTGGGGGGCCAACGTCCTGACTTTC.

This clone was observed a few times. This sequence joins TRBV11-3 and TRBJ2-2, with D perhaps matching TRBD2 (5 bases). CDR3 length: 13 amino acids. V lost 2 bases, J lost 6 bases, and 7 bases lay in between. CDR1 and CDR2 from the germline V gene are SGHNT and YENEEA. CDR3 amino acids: CASSLRGPGELFF. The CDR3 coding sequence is TGTGCCAGCAGCTTAAGAGGGCCCGGGGAGCTGTTTTTT.

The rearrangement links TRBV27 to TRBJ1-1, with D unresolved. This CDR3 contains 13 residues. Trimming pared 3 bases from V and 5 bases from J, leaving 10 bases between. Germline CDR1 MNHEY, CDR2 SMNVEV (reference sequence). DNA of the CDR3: TGTGCCAGCAGTTTTCCAGGAGGAACTGAAGCTTTCTTT. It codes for CASSFPGGTEAFF.

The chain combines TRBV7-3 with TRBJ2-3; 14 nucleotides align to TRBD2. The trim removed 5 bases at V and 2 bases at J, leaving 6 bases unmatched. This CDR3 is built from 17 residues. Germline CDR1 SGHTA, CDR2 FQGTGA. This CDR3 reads CASSTTGLAGATDTQYF. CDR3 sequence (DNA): TGTGCCAGCAGCACTACGGGACTAGCGGGAGCCACAGATACGCAGTATTTT.

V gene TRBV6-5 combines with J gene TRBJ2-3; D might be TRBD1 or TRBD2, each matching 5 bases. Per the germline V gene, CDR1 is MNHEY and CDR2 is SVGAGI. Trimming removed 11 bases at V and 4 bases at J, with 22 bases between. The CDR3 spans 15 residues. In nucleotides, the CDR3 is TGTGCCGCAGCACTTAGGGGCGGAGGCCCAGATACGCAGTATTTT. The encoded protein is CAAALRGGGPDTQYF.

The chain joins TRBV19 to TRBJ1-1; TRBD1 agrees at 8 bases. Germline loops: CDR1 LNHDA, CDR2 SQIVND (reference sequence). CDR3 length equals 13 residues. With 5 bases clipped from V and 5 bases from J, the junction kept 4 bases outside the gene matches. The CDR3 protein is CASSVQGGTEAFF. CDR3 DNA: TGTGCCAGTAGTGTACAGGGGGGGACTGAAGCTTTCTTT. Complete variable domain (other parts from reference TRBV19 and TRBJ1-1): DGGITQSPKYLFRKEGQNVTLSCEQNLNHDAMYWYRQDPGQGLRLIYYSQIVNDFQKGDIAEGYSVSREKKESFPLTVTSAQKNPTAFYLCASSVQGGTEAFFGQGTRLTVV.

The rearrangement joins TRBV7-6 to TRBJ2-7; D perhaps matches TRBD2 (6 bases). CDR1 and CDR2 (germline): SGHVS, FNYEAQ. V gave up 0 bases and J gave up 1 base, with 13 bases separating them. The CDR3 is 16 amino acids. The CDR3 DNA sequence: TGTGCCAGCAGCTTAGCAGCGGGCAGGGATTCCTACGAGCAGTACTTC. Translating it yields CASSLAAGRDSYEQYF.

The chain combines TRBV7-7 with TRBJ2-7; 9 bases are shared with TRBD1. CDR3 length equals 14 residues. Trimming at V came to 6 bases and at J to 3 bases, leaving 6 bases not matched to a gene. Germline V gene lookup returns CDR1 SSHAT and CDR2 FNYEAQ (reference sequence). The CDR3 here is CASSSGQGSYEQYF. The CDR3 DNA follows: TGTGCCAGCAGTTCCGGACAGGGGAGCTACGAGCAGTACTTC.

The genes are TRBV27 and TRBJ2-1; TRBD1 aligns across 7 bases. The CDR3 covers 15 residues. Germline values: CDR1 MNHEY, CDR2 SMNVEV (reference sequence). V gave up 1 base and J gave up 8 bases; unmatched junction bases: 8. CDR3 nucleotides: TGTGCCAGCAGTTTATTCGGGCAGGGGGACGATGAGCAGTTCTTC. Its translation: CASSLFGQGDDEQFF.

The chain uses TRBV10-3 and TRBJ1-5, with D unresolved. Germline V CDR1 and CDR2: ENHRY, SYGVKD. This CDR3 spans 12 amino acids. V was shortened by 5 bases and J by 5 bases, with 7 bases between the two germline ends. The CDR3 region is CAISRDDQPQHF. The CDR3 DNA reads TGTGCCATCAGTCGAGACGATCAGCCCCAGCATTTT.

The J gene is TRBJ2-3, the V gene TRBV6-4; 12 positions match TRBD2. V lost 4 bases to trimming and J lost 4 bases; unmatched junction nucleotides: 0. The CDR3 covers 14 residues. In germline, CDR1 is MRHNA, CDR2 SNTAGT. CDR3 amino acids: CASSGLAGADTQYF. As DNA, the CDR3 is TGTGCCAGCAGTGGACTAGCGGGAGCAGATACGCAGTATTTT.

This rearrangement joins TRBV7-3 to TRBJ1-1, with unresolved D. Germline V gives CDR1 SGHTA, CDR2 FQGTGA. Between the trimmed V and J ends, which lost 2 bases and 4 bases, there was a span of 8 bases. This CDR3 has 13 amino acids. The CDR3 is CASSLDRGTEAFF. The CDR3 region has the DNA TGTGCCAGCAGCTTAGACCGGGGCACTGAAGCTTTCTTT. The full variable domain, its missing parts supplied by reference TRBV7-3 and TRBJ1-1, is GAGVSQTPSNKVTEKGKYVELRCDPISGHTALYWYRQSLGQGPEFLIYFQGTGAADDSGLPNDRFFAVRPEGSVSTLKIQRTERGDSAVYLCASSLDRGTEAFFGQGTRLTVV.

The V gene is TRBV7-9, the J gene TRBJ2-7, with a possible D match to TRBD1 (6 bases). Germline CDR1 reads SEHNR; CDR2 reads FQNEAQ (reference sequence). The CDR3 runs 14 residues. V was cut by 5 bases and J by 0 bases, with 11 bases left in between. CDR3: CASSQGQSSYEQYF. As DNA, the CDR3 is TGTGCCAGCAGCCAAGGACAGAGCTCCTACGAGCAGTACTTC.

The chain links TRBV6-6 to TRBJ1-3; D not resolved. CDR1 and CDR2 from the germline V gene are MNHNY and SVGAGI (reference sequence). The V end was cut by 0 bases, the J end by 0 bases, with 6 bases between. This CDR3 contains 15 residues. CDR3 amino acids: CASSYSRPSGNTIYF. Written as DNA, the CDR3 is TGTGCCAGCAGTTACTCAAGGCCCTCTGGAAACACCATATATTTT.